The 20 T cell receptor beta chains below all came from one sample that was sequenced in a study of T cell responses to AZD1222 COVID-19 vaccine. Profiling relied on immunoSEQ multiplex PCR, and the TCRdb table lists in-frame clones only, not all of them. The sample lists fewer than 200,000 clones, 80% to 95% occurring once. The sequences come from peripheral blood, collected on day 0 of AZD1222 vaccination. These receptor sequences come from an adult in good health.

This clone was counted between two and nine times. The gene calls are TRBV19 and TRBJ2-7; D not resolved. With 6 bases removed from V and 0 bases from J, the gap between germline ends came to 18 bases. The germline gives CDR1 LNHDA, CDR2 SQIVND (reference sequence). The CDR3 loop spans 16 amino acids. DNA of the CDR3: TGTGCCAGTAGCAACCCTATGCGGTCAAGCTCCTACGAGCAGTACTTC. Residues: CASSNPMRSSSYEQYF.

The chain carries TRBV3-1 (or the pseudogene TRBV3-2) and TRBJ1-6; tentatively, D is TRBD1 (5 bases). V was cut by 1 base and J by 0 bases, with 13 bases left in between. Germline V gene lookup returns CDR1 LGHDT and CDR2 YNNKEL (reference sequence). This CDR3 is 18 amino acids long. The CDR3 DNA follows: TGTGCCAGCAGCCAAGTATCAGGGTTTAGCTCCTATAATTCACCCCTCCACTTT. It codes for CASSQVSGFSSYNSPLHF.

This clone has only one observation. The chain joins TRBV11-2 to TRBJ1-2, with 7 bases lining up with TRBD1. CDR1 SGHAT and CDR2 FQNNGV come from the germline V gene. The CDR3 has 14 residues. V shed 5 bases and J 2 bases; nucleotides not matched to a gene: 5. In DNA, the CDR3 is TGTGCCAGCAGCCCCGACAGGGCCAACTATGGCTACACCTTC. Its translation: CASSPDRANYGYTF.

This chain joins TRBV21-1 and TRBJ1-2; no check of the table's D call, TRBD1, against the DNA was made. TRBV21-1 is flagged as a pseudogene. The CDR3 consists of 16 residues. The CDR3 protein is CASSNRHSSFYYGYTF. The CDR3 nucleotides read TGTGCCAGCAGCAACCGGCACAGCTCCTTCTATTATGGCTACACCTTC.

The count of this clone is one. This chain links TRBV5-1 with TRBJ2-2; TRBD1 agrees at 8 bases. CDR3 size: 15 residues. In germline, CDR1 is SGHRS, CDR2 YFSETQ. Trimming took 2 bases from V and 4 from J; bases not matched to a gene: 4. The CDR3: CASSFPDRGTGELFF. The DNA for the CDR3 is TGCGCCAGCAGCTTCCCCGACAGGGGCACCGGGGAGCTGTTTTTT.

The chain couples TRBV5-1 to TRBJ1-6, with D unresolved. CDR3 length: 15 amino acids. The V and J ends lost 4 bases and 5 bases respectively, with 13 bases between them. CDR1 and CDR2 (germline): SGHRS, YFSETQ. CDR3 bases: TGCGCCAGCAGCCATCAGTCTGGGGATAATTCACCCCTCCACTTT. Translating gives CASSHQSGDNSPLHF.

This clone was found a few times. Within the sample, other DNA sequences also encode this same CDR3. This chain joins TRBV19 and TRBJ1-5; D may be TRBD1 (6 bases). This CDR3 spans 16 amino acids. The V and J ends lost 6 bases and 0 bases respectively, with 15 bases between them. CDR1 LNHDA and CDR2 SQIVND come from the germline V gene (reference sequence). The CDR3 here is CASSTTGTYSNQPQHF. The CDR3 DNA reads TGTGCCAGTAGCACCACCGGGACATATAGCAATCAGCCCCAGCATTTT. Variable domain in full (rest from reference TRBV19 and TRBJ1-5): DGGITQSPKYLFRKEGQNVTLSCEQNLNHDAMYWYRQDPGQGLRLIYYSQIVNDFQKGDIAEGYSVSREKKESFPLTVTSAQKNPTAFYLCASSTTGTYSNQPQHFGDGTRLSIL.

This chain joins TRBV20-1 and TRBJ2-1, with D tentatively TRBD2 (5 bases). The CDR3 consists of 14 residues. CDR1 and CDR2 (germline): DFQATT, SNEGSKA (reference sequence). The V end lost 3 bases, the J end lost 8 bases, and 17 bases lay between the germline ends. CDR3 in DNA: TGCAGTGCTAGTCGGACTCCCGAACCCGATGAGCAGTTCTTC. Encoded protein: CSASRTPEPDEQFF.

The chain is built from TRBV30 and TRBJ1-3; the D gene is possibly TRBD1 (5 bases). Germline CDR1 is GTSNPN and CDR2 is SVGIG (reference sequence). V lost 2 bases and J lost 0, with 8 bases in between. This CDR3 spans 14 amino acids. CDR3 protein: CAWSSRVSGNTIYF. For the CDR3, the DNA is TGTGCCTGGAGTTCCAGGGTCTCTGGAAACACCATATATTTT.

The chain uses TRBV6-5 and TRBJ1-5; D is unresolved. This CDR3 has 13 amino acids. Trimming removed 7 bases at V and 7 bases at J, with 14 bases between. Germline V gene data show CDR1 as MNHEY and CDR2 as SVGAGI. CDR3 in DNA: TGTGCCAGCACACCCACCCAGCGCCAGCCCCAGCATTTT. This gives the protein CASTPTQRQPQHF.

About this clone itself: The same CDR3 is also encoded by other DNA sequences in this sample. The V and J genes are TRBV12-3 or TRBV12-4 and TRBJ1-2, with D unresolved. V dropped 3 bases and J dropped 7 bases, with 6 bases sitting between them. CDR3 length equals 11 residues. CDR3 loop: CASSLRGGYTF. The CDR3 coding sequence is TGTGCCAGCAGTTTGCGAGGTGGCTACACCTTC.

This clone was observed once. The rearrangement joins TRBV19 to TRBJ2-7; D might be TRBD2 (6 bases). The CDR3 covers 14 residues. CDR1 is LNHDA and CDR2 is SQIVND in the germline V gene (reference sequence). V lost 3 bases, J lost 3 bases, and 12 bases lay in between. In nucleotides, the CDR3 is TGTGCCAGTAGTATTGGGGGACTCTACTACGAGCAGTACTTC. It yields the protein CASSIGGLYYEQYF.

The rearrangement links TRBV7-2 to TRBJ2-2; D remains ambiguous. V was pared by 0 bases and J by 2 bases, with 7 bases between. Germline values: CDR1 SGHTA, CDR2 FQGNSA. This CDR3 contains 15 residues. The CDR3 region has the DNA TGTGCCAGCAGCTTAGCTGGCACCAACACCGGGGAGCTGTTTTTT. It codes for CASSLAGTNTGELFF.

The chain employs TRBV4-3 and TRBJ1-6; possible D gene TRBD1, 5 bases. CDR1 is LGHNA and CDR2 is YSLEER in the germline V gene. Trimming pared 0 bases from V and 3 bases from J, leaving 18 bases between. The CDR3 sequence is 19 residues long. The CDR3 is CASSQELGVPQSYNSPLHF. CDR3 coding DNA: TGCGCCAGCAGCCAAGAATTGGGGGTCCCCCAAAGCTATAATTCACCCCTCCACTTT.

The genes are TRBV5-1 and TRBJ1-1, with TRBD1 matching 8 bases. The V gene end was trimmed by 0 bases and the J gene end by 3 bases; junction bases not matched to a gene: 1. The CDR3 is 14 amino acids. Germline V gene sequence: CDR1 SGHRS, CDR2 YFSETQ. This CDR3 is CASSLAGQDTEAFF. CDR3 bases: TGCGCCAGCAGCTTGGCGGGACAGGACACTGAAGCTTTCTTT.

A remark on this clone: Germline and junction disagree at one end, which may indicate a read error. This rearrangement joins TRBV7-7 to TRBJ2-2; D possibly corresponds to TRBD2 (5 bases). The CDR3 sequence is 13 residues long. Germline V CDR1 and CDR2: SSHAT, FNYEAQ (reference sequence). DNA of the CDR3: TGTGCTAGCAGGTTGCGGGACACCGGGGAGCTGTTTTTT. It translates to CASRLRDTGELFF.

V is TRBV6-5 and J is TRBJ2-7; 10 bases line up with TRBD1. Trimming cost V 6 bases and J 2 bases; bases outside gene matches: 7. The CDR3 extends over 15 amino acids. CDR1 is MNHEY, CDR2 SVGAGI, per germline. The CDR3, as DNA: TGTGCCAGCAGGATGAGGACAGGGGGGGCCTACGAGCAGTACTTC. This codes for CASRMRTGGAYEQYF.

The V call is TRBV4-3, the J call TRBJ1-1; D ambiguous. The CDR3 sequence is 15 residues long. The V and J ends lost 0 bases and 0 bases respectively, with 8 bases between them. Looked up from germline, CDR1 is LGHNA and CDR2 is YSLEER. The CDR3 DNA follows: TGCGCCAGCAGCCAAGATGGCAGGATGAACACTGAAGCTTTCTTT. Amino acids: CASSQDGRMNTEAFF.

The V gene is TRBV27, the J gene TRBJ1-5; D is uncertain. Germline V gives CDR1 MNHEY, CDR2 SMNVEV (reference sequence). Trimming removed 1 base at V and 0 bases at J, with 7 bases between. The CDR3 runs 15 residues. CDR3 in amino acids: CASSLYGVSNQPQHF. CDR3 nucleotide sequence: TGTGCCAGCAGTTTATATGGGGTTAGCAATCAGCCCCAGCATTTT.

The rearrangement links TRBV11-2 to TRBJ1-2, with TRBD1 as a possible D gene (5 bases). The ends were cut back, 1 base at V and 6 bases at J, with 15 bases in the middle. The CDR3 is made up of 15 amino acids. Germline values: CDR1 SGHAT, CDR2 FQNNGV. The CDR3 DNA is TGTGCCAGCAGCTTAGCTCGGGGCTCCGGGCATGGCTACACCTTC. It is translated as CASSLARGSGHGYTF.